These 5 T cell receptor beta chains share one sample of origin, sequenced in a study of blood T cell repertoires in COVID-19. Clones were read by immunoSEQ multiplex PCR, and TCRdb kept only the in-frame ones, dropping some. The sample includes 250,000 to 300,000 clones, roughly 80% seen only once; the top ten take 5%. The specimen was PBMCs or T cells enriched from blood (not recorded which). These receptors all stem from a man aged 35 to 55 who had been exposed to COVID-19.

The gene calls are TRBV30 and TRBJ2-3; the match to TRBD2 covers 11 bases. The germline V gene has CDR1 GTSNPN and CDR2 SVGIG (reference sequence). CDR3 length: 16 residues. V was pared by 0 bases and J by 8 bases, with 10 bases of the junction left unmatched. CDR3 protein: CAWSVLQTSGKGTQYF. The CDR3 DNA reads TGTGCCTGGAGTGTACTCCAGACTAGCGGGAAGGGTACGCAGTATTTT.

This clone was seen a few times. Other DNA sequences in the same sample also yield this CDR3. The genes are TRBV10-3 and TRBJ1-1; no clear D gene. The V end lost 0 bases, the J end lost 3 bases, and 5 bases lay between the germline ends. This CDR3 is built from 13 residues. The germline gives CDR1 ENHRY, CDR2 SYGVKD. DNA for the CDR3: TGTGCCATCAGTGAGTCGAGGGACACTGAAGCTTTCTTT. Residues: CAISESRDTEAFF.

The genes are TRBV3-1 (or the pseudogene TRBV3-2) and TRBJ2-3, with D unresolved. Trimming took off 4 bases at V and 1 base at J, with 3 bases between the two ends. The V gene's germline CDR1 is LGHDT and CDR2 YNNKEL (reference sequence). The CDR3 is made up of 12 amino acids. The CDR3 loop is CASSPGTDTQYF. In DNA form, the CDR3 reads TGTGCCAGCAGCCCGGGCACAGATACGCAGTATTTT.

The V and J genes are TRBV19 and TRBJ2-1, with a possible D match to TRBD2 (6 bases). CDR1 is LNHDA, CDR2 SQIVND, per germline (reference sequence). Trimming took 5 bases from V and 0 from J, leaving 11 bases between them. The CDR3 contains 15 residues. The CDR3 loop reads CASSRTSNSYNEQFF. CDR3 coding DNA: TGTGCCAGTAGTCGAACTAGCAACTCCTACAATGAGCAGTTCTTC.

This rearrangement joins TRBV5-5 to TRBJ1-1; 10 bases are shared with TRBD1. The CDR3 spans 12 residues. V was clipped by 4 bases and J by 11 bases; unmatched bases: 5. Germline assignment: CDR1 SGHKS and CDR2 YYEKEE (reference sequence). CDR3 residues: CASSATGGRAFF. The CDR3 DNA reads as TGTGCCAGCAGCGCGACAGGGGGCAGGGCTTTCTTT.